Each of the 2 T cell receptor beta chains below was sequenced from the same sample in a study of vaccination effects on CD4 cells after COVID-19. Antigen-specific CD4+ T cell clonotypes were called by their expansion after viral peptide-pool culture in ViraFEST. The culture ran for approximately 10 days before CD4+ T cells were isolated. All study participants received two doses of BNT162b2 or mRNA-1273 vaccine. These TCRs' antigens remain unknown. Sequencing was performed with immunoSEQ multiplex PCR; in TCRdb, only in-frame clones are kept and a portion is missing. Counted here are over 50,000 clones, approximately 73% occurring once; the ten biggest clones make up around 1.2%. Sequenced material: CD4+ T cells from PBMCs cultured with HCoV-229E spike peptides, taken after COVID-19 vaccination. These TCRs come from a human donor who received a COVID-19 vaccine.

The chain employs TRBV18 and TRBJ1-3; D is undetermined. This CDR3 comprises 18 residues. Germline lookup yields CDR1 KGHSH and CDR2 LQKENI. V lost 2 bases and J lost 0, with 17 bases in between. The DNA for the CDR3 is TGTGCCAGCTCACCATACACGGCAATTACCTACTCTGGAAACACCATATATTTT. Protein sequence: CASSPYTAITYSGNTIYF.

The V gene is TRBV7-2, the J gene TRBJ1-2; 7 bases match TRBD1. CDR1 SGHTA and CDR2 FQGNSA come from the germline V gene. The J segment lost 7 bases and the V segment lost 0 bases, leaving 8 bases of the junction unmatched. CDR3 length equals 15 residues. In DNA form, the CDR3 reads TGTGCCAGCAGCTTAGCGCTGATTCAGGGGGGTGGCTACACCTTC. This codes for CASSLALIQGGGYTF.